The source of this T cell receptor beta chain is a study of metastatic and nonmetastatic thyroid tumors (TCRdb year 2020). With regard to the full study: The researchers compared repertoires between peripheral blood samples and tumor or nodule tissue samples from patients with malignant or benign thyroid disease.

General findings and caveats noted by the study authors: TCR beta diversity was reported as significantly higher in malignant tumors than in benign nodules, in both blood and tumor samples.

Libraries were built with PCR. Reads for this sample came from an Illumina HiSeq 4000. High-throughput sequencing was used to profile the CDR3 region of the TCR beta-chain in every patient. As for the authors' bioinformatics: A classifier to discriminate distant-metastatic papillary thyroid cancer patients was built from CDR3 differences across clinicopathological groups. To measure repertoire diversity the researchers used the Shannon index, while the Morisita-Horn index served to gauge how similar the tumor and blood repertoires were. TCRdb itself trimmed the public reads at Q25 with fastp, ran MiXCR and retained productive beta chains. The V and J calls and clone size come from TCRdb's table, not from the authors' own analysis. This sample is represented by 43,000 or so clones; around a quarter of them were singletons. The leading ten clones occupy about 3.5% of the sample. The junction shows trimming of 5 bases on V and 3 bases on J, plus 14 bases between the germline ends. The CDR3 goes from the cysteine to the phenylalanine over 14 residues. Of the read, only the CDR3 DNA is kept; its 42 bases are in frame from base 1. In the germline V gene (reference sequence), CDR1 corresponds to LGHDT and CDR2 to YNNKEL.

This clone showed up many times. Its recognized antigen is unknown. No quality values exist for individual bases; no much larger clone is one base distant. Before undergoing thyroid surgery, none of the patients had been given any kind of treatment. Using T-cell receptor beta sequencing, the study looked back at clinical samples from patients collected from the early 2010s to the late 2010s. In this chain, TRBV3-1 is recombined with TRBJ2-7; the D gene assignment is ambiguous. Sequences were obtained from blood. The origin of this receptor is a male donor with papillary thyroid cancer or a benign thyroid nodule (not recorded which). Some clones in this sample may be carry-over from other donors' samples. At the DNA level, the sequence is TGTGCCAGCAGCGAACAGTCTATTTTCTACGAGCAGTACTTC. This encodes CASSEQSIFYEQYF.